This TCR beta chain comes out of a study of CD8+CD57+ T cells in acquired aplastic anemia. Study overall: CD4+ and CD8+ cells, once sorted, gave DNA averaging roughly 3.4 ug. Study outcomes and limitations: Researchers report that around 31 CD8+ CDR3 sequences appeared in both patients and controls. Significance was not reached for CD8+ Simpson's diversity between patients and controls.

The CDR3 spans 11 residues. Per the germline V gene, CDR1 is ENHRY and CDR2 is SYGVKD. Trimming shortened V by 6 bases and J by 6 bases, and 6 bases separated the two germline ends. Sequenced patients had shown CD8+CD57+ cell expansion by flow cytometry. The enrolled patients all had severe acquired aplastic anemia. Concerning this clonotype: Its matching antigen is unknown.

Researchers used genomic DNA as the template to profile TCR beta VDJ and CDR3. TCRdb ran MiXCR on the reads and lists one entry per CDR3 protein. The table records roughly 150,000 distinct CDR3 sequences, less than 60% of them present only once. The V gene is TRBV10-3, the J gene TRBJ2-1; D is undetermined. The material sequenced was sorted CD4+, CD8+, or CD8+CD57+ T cells (not recorded which) from PBMCs. The clonotype was recovered from a human donor with aplastic anemia. The CDR3 loop reads CAIRSSNEQFF. Written as DNA, the CDR3 is TGTGCCATCAGGTCGAGCAATGAGCAGTTCTTC.